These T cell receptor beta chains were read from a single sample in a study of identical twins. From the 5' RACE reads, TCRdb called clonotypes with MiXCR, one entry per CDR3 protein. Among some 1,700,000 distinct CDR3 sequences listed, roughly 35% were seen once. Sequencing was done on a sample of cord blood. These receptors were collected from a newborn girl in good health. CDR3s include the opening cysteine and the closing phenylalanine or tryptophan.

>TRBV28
CASSYPGTSGGAEQYF
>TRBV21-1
CASRLGANEKLFF
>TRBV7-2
CASSLQLTGALNSPLHF
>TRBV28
CASTTRGEQYF
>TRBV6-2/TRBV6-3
CASMELAGGETYEQYF
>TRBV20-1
CSARGVGDDGYTF
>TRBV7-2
CASSATGQLLSGANVLTF
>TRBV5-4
CASRTGLAAGELFF
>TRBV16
CASSPTTVSNQPQHF
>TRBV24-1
CATSEQTGGGYGYTF
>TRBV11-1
CASSSTGRGDTQYF
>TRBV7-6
CASGTTSGRSNEQFF
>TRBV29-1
CSVEGTAAYEQYF
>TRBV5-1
CASSPQQGPAYEQYF
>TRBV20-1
CSAGQGYGYTF
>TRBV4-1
CASSPPPSAGEQFF
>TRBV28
CASSLAAGSYNEQYF
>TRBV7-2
CASSFAVPGNIQYF
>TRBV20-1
CSASGKGYEQYF
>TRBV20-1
CSATAGASPLHF